This T cell receptor beta chain was identified in a study of blood T cell repertoires in COVID-19. The overall study: Both acute and convalescent COVID-19 samples were obtained from the United States, Italy and Spain. In each case, the material was cDNA or gDNA derived from T cells, B-cell-depleted T cells, or PBMCs.

Trimming stripped 2 bases from V and 0 bases from J, with 11 bases between. The CDR3 has 15 residues. Germline loops: CDR1 MNHEY, CDR2 SVGAGI. In the original processing: Reference gene primers were amplified, and this amplification served to estimate nucleated cell counts. The data were produced by immunoSEQ multiplex PCR, yet TCRdb's version contains in-frame clones alone and is incomplete. The V and J calls and the clone size are those of that table, but D and trimming were determined from the DNA. The sample contains tens of thousands of clones, about 91% of which appear only once. The material sequenced was peripheral blood. This chain links TRBV6-5 with TRBJ2-7; the D is unclear. This clonotype was sampled from a woman older than 75 with acute or convalescent COVID-19. As DNA, the CDR3 is TGTGCCAGCAGTTACCCCCGCGGCAGCTCCTACGAGCAGTACTTC. It encodes CASSYPRGSSYEQYF.